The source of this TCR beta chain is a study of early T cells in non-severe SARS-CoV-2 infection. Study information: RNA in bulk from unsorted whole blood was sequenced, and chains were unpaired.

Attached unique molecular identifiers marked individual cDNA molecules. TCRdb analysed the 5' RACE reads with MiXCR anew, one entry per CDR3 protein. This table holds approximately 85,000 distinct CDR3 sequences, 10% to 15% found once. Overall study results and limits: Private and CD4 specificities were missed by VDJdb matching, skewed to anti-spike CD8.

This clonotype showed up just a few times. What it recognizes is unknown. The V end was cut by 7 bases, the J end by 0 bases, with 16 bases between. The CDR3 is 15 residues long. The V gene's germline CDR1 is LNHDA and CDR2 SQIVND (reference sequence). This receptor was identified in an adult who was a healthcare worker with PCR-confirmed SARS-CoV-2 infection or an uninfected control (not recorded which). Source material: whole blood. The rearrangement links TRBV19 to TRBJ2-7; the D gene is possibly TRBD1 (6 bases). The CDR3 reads CASTTGTASSYEQYF. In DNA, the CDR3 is TGTGCCAGTACTACAGGGACCGCAAGCTCCTACGAGCAGTACTTC.